Listed here are 19 T cell receptor beta chains from one sample, sequenced in a study of blood T cell repertoires in COVID-19. Repertoires were generated with immunoSEQ multiplex PCR, while TCRdb's copy carries only in-frame clones and drops some. The sample includes 100,000 to 150,000 clones, over 70% seen only once; the top ten take about 5.4%. Material: peripheral blood. Source of these receptors: a man aged 80 or over with active or convalescent COVID-19.

This sequence joins TRBV29-1 and TRBJ2-7; maybe TRBD2 (5 bases). CDR1 and CDR2 (germline): SQVTM, ANQGSEA. The CDR3 length is 11 residues. V was trimmed by 5 bases and J by 3 bases, leaving 8 bases between them. CDR3 DNA sequence: TGCAGCGTTTATGGAGGCTACGAGCAGTACTTC. It encodes CSVYGGYEQYF.

V is TRBV21-1 and J is TRBJ2-3; the table's D call, TRBD2, has no DNA check behind it. TRBV21-1 represents a pseudogene. This CDR3 comprises 16 residues. DNA of the CDR3: TGTGCCAGCAGCAAAGCTCCTAGCGGGGACACAGATACGCAGTATTTT. Residues: CASSKAPSGDTDTQYF.

This chain uses TRBV2 with TRBJ1-5; weak D call: TRBD1 (6 bases). The germline V gene encodes CDR1 SNHLY and CDR2 FYNNEI. This CDR3 contains 15 residues. V was trimmed by 6 bases and J by 0 bases, leaving 12 bases between them. CDR3 protein: CASRDSQYSNQPQHF. The DNA of the CDR3 is TGTGCCAGCAGGGACAGTCAATATAGCAATCAGCCCCAGCATTTT.

J is TRBJ1-1 and V is TRBV2; D gene unclear. The V gene's germline CDR1 is SNHLY and CDR2 FYNNEI. Trimming cost V 6 bases and J 4 bases, with 15 bases left between them. The CDR3 sequence is 14 residues long. This chain's CDR3 is CASRRANRGTEAFF. CDR3 sequence (DNA): TGTGCCAGCAGACGGGCTAACCGGGGCACTGAAGCTTTCTTT.

V gene TRBV6-1 combines with J gene TRBJ1-2; weak D call: TRBD1 (6 bases). This CDR3 comprises 15 residues. The V and J ends lost 2 bases and 2 bases respectively, with 12 bases between them. From germline, CDR1 is MNHNS and CDR2 SASEGT. CDR3 nucleotide sequence: TGTGCCAGCAGTGAATTCTCCCAGGGGAACTATGGCTACACCTTC. The encoded protein is CASSEFSQGNYGYTF.

This chain connects TRBV6-2 or TRBV6-3 to TRBJ2-2; D might be TRBD1 (6 bases). The CDR3 totals 13 residues. The germline CDR1 and CDR2 sequences are MNHEY and SVGEGT. The ends were cut back, 6 bases at V and 6 bases at J, with 11 bases in the middle. The CDR3 DNA sequence: TGTGCCAGCAGCTCGAACAGGGCCGGGGAGCTGTTTTTT. It yields the protein CASSSNRAGELFF.

The genes are TRBV5-1 and TRBJ2-7, with 8 positions matching TRBD2. This CDR3 has 15 residues. Germline CDR1 is SGHRS and CDR2 is YFSETQ. V gave up 1 base and J gave up 7 bases; unmatched junction bases: 10. The CDR3 sequence: CASSLTSGGNGEQYF. DNA of the CDR3: TGCGCCAGCAGCTTGACTAGCGGAGGGAATGGGGAGCAGTACTTC.

This chain joins TRBV18 and TRBJ2-6; 7 bases are a match to TRBD1. The V gene end was trimmed by 3 bases and the J gene end by 13 bases; junction bases not matched to a gene: 6. The CDR3 consists of 13 residues. The germline V gene encodes CDR1 KGHSH and CDR2 LQKENI. The CDR3 DNA follows: TGTGCCAGCTCACCGGTAGGGGGCCCAGTCCTGACTTTC. Residues: CASSPVGGPVLTF.

V usage is TRBV13 and J usage is TRBJ2-7; D call uncertain. V gave up 0 bases and J gave up 2 bases, with 8 bases separating them. The CDR3 extends over 14 amino acids. The germline gives CDR1 PRHDT, CDR2 FYEKMQ (reference sequence). Written as DNA, the CDR3 is TGTGCCAGCAGCTTAGGCCTAACTACCTACGAGCAGTACTTC. It is translated as CASSLGLTTYEQYF.

The V gene is TRBV11-2, the J gene TRBJ1-6, with 7 bases matching TRBD1. Germline V CDR1 and CDR2: SGHAT, FQNNGV. This CDR3 comprises 17 residues. Losses at the gene ends were 1 base for V and 2 bases for J; bases not matched to a gene: 5. CDR3 sequence reads: CASSLGQGIPYNSPLHF. The DNA of the CDR3 is TGTGCCAGCAGCTTAGGACAGGGAATCCCCTATAATTCACCCCTCCACTTT.

The chain recombines TRBV7-2 with TRBJ1-5; a weak D match, TRBD1 (6 bases). V lost 4 bases, J lost 5 bases, and 12 bases lay in between. Germline CDR1 reads SGHTA; CDR2 reads FQGNSA. The CDR3 contains 14 residues. As DNA, the CDR3 is TGTGCCAGCAGCTCCGGACAGAGGTATCAGCCCCAGCATTTT. This sequence encodes CASSSGQRYQPQHF.

This chain connects TRBV6-5 to TRBJ1-6, with D hard to call. The CDR3 is 13 residues long. CDR1 and CDR2 (germline): MNHEY, SVGAGI. The germline V and J ends were trimmed by 6 bases and 7 bases, with 10 bases remaining between them. The CDR3 region has the DNA TGTGCCAGCAGGACTCGCGGCAATTCACCCCTCCACTTT. Translated, it gives CASRTRGNSPLHF.

The V and J genes are TRBV7-2 and TRBJ1-2, with 8 bases identical to TRBD1. Germline V gene data show CDR1 as SGHTA and CDR2 as FQGNSA. J was trimmed by 14 bases and V by 1 base; bases with no gene match: 12. CDR3 length: 14 residues. The CDR3 protein is CASSLVRAGGPKTF. In DNA, the CDR3 is TGTGCCAGCAGCTTAGTTAGGGCAGGGGGCCCTAAGACCTTC.

The V gene is TRBV10-3, the J gene TRBJ2-5, with D perhaps TRBD1 (6 bases). The V and J ends lost 10 bases and 1 base respectively, with 10 bases between them. Germline assignment: CDR1 ENHRY and CDR2 SYGVKD. The length of the CDR3 is 12 residues. CDR3 loop: CATGDTQETQYF. In DNA, the CDR3 is TGTGCCACAGGGGACACCCAAGAGACCCAGTACTTC.

This clone has more than one count but fewer than ten. The chain employs TRBV6-5 and TRBJ1-1; D gene ambiguous. The germline V gene has CDR1 MNHEY and CDR2 SVGAGI. CDR3 length equals 12 residues. Trimming shortened V by 5 bases and J by 7 bases, and 11 bases separated the two germline ends. CDR3 region: CASSQREGEAFF. In DNA form, the CDR3 reads TGTGCCAGCAGTCAACGGGAGGGTGAAGCTTTCTTT.

The V gene is TRBV5-6, the J gene TRBJ2-5, with D possibly TRBD2 on 5 matching bases. Germline CDR1 SGHDT, CDR2 YYEEEE. The CDR3 runs 13 residues. Trimming removed 4 bases at V and 1 base at J, with 8 bases between. CDR3 DNA sequence: TGTGCCAGCAGCCCCCGGGGCCAAGAGACCCAGTACTTC. As protein: CASSPRGQETQYF. Looking up the rest from reference TRBV5-6 and TRBJ2-5 gives the full variable domain: DAGVTQSPTHLIKTRGQQVTLRCSPKSGHDTVSWYQQALGQGPQFIFQYYEEEERQRGNFPDRFSGHQFPNYSSELNVNALLLGDSALYLCASSPRGQETQYFGPGTRLLVL.

CDR3 coding DNA: TGCAGTGCTAGTACCAGCGGGGGGGCCAATGAGCAGTTCTTC. This gives the protein CSASTSGGANEQFF. J is TRBJ2-1 and V is TRBV20-1; 10 nucleotides line up with TRBD2. Trimming cost V 3 bases and J 6 bases; bases outside gene matches: 5. Germline CDR1 is DFQATT and CDR2 is SNEGSKA (reference sequence). This CDR3 is built from 14 residues.

This clone was recorded a few times. The chain has TRBV5-1 and TRBJ1-6; unclear D gene. Germline V lookup: CDR1 SGHRS, CDR2 YFSETQ. This CDR3 is 13 amino acids long. Trimming pared 2 bases from V and 7 bases from J, leaving 7 bases between. The CDR3 is CASSLANNSPLHF. In DNA form, the CDR3 reads TGCGCCAGCAGCTTAGCTAACAATTCACCCCTCCACTTT.

This chain uses TRBV7-2 with TRBJ2-5; 9 positions match TRBD2. CDR3 size: 17 residues. With V trimmed by 5 bases and J by 4 bases, 14 bases remained unmatched. From germline, CDR1 is SGHTA and CDR2 FQGNSA. CDR3 residues: CASSPTLARGGGETQYF. The CDR3 DNA reads as TGTGCCAGCAGCCCGACTCTTGCGCGGGGGGGCGGAGAGACCCAGTACTTC.